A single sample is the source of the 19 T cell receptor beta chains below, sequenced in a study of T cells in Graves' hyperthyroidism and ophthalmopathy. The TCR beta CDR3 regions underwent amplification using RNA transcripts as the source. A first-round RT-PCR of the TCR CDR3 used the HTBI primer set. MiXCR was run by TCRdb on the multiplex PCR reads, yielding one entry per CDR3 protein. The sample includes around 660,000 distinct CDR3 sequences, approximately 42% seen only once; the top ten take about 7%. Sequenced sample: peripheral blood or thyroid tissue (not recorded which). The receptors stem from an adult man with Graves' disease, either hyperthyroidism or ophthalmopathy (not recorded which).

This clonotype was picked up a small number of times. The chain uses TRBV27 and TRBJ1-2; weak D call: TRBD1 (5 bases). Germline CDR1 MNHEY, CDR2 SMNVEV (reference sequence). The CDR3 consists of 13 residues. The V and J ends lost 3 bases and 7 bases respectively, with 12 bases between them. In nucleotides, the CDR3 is TGTGCCAGCAGTTTGGAGGGGATGGCTGGCTACACCTTC. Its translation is CASSLEGMAGYTF.

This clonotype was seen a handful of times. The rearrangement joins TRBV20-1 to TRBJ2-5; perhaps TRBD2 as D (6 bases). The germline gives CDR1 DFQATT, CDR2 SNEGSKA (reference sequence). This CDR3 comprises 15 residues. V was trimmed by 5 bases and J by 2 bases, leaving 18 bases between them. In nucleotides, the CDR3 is TGCAGTGCTGAGGCGGGGTCAACCAGACAAGAGACCCAGTACTTC. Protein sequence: CSAEAGSTRQETQYF.

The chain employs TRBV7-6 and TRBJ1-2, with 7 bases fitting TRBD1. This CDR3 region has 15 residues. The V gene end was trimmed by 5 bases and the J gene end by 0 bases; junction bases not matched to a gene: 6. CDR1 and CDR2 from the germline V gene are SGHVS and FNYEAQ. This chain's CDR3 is CASSQQGSSNYGYTF. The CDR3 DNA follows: TGTGCCAGCAGCCAACAGGGGTCGTCTAACTATGGCTACACCTTC.

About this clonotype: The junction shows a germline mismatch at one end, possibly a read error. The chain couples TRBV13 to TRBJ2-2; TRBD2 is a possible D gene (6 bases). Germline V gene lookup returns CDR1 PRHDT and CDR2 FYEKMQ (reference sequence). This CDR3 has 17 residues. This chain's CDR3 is CASSVGIAREEPGELFF. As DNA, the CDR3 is TGTGCCAGCAGCGTAGGCATCGCAAGGGAGGAGCCCGGGGAGCTGTTTTTT.

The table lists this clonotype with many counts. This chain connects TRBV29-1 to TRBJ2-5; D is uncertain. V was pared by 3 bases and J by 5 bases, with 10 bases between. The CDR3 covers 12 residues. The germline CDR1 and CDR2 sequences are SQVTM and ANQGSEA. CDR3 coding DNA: TGCAGCGTTGATCTGACCCGGGAGACCCAGTACTTC. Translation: CSVDLTRETQYF.

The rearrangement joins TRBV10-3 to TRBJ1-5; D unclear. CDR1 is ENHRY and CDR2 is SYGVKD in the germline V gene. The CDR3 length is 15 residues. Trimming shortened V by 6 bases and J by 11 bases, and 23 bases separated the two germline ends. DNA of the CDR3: TGTGCCATCAGCCGAGGTGAGGCCGTCGGGGAGACCCAGCATTTT. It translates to CAISRGEAVGETQHF.

The CDR3 nucleotides read TGCAGTGCTAGCCGCGGGGGTCGAGAGACCCAGTACTTC. It codes for CSASRGGRETQYF. This chain links TRBV20-1 with TRBJ2-5, with TRBD2 identical over 7 bases. J was trimmed by 4 bases and V by 3 bases; bases with no gene match: 5. The CDR3 is 13 residues long. Germline lookup yields CDR1 DFQATT and CDR2 SNEGSKA (reference sequence).

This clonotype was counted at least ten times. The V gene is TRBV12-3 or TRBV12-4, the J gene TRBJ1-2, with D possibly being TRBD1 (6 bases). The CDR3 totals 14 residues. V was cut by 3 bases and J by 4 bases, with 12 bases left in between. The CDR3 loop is CASSFRGAGYGYTF. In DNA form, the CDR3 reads TGTGCCAGCAGTTTTCGGGGGGCTGGCTATGGCTACACCTTC.

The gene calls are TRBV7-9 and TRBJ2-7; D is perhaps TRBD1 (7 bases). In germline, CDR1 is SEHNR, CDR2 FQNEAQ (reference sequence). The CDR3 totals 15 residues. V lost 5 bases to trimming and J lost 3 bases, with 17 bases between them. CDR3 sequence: CASSPEGRGDYEQYF. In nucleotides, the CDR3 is TGTGCCAGCAGCCCCGAGGGCAGGGGGGACTACGAGCAGTACTTC. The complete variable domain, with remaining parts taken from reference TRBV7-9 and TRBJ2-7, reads DTGVSQNPRHKITKRGQNVTFRCDPISEHNRLYWYRQTLGQGPEFLTYFQNEAQLEKSRLLSDRFSAERPKGSFSTLEIQRTEQGDSAMYLCASSPEGRGDYEQYFGPGTRLTVT.

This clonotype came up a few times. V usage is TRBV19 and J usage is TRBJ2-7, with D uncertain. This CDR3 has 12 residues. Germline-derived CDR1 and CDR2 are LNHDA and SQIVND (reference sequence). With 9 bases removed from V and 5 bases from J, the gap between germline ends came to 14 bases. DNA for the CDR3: TGTGCCAGCAACCGGGTTGGGGACGAGCAGTACTTC. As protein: CASNRVGDEQYF.

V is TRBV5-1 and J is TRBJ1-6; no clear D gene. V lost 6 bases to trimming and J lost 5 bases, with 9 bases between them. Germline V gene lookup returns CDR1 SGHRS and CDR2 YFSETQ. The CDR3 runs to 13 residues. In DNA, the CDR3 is TGCGCCAGCAAGAGCGGGAATAATTCACCCCTCCACTTT. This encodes CASKSGNNSPLHF. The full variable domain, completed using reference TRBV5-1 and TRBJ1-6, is KAGVTQTPRYLIKTRGQQVTLSCSPISGHRSVSWYQQTPGQGLQFLFEYFSETQRNKGNFPGRFSGRQFSNSRSEMNVSTLELGDSALYLCASKSGNNSPLHFGNGTRLTVT.

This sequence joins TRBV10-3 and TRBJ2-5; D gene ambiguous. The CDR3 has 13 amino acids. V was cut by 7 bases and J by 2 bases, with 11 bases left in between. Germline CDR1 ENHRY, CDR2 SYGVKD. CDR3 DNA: TGTGCCATCAACCGGGCAGTACAAGAGACCCAGTACTTC. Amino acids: CAINRAVQETQYF.

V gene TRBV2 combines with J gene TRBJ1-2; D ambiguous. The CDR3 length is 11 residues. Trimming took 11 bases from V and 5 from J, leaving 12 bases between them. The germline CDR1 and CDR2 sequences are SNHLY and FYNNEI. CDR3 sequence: CAWSGGYGYTF. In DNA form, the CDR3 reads TGTGCCTGGAGTGGTGGATATGGCTACACCTTC.

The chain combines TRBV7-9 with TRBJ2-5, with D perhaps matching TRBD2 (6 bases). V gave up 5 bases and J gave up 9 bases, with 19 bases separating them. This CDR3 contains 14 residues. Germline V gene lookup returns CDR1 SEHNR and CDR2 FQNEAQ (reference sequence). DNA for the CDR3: TGTGCCAGCAGCCGACCGGAGGGCAATCAGCCCCAGTACTTC. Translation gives CASSRPEGNQPQYF.

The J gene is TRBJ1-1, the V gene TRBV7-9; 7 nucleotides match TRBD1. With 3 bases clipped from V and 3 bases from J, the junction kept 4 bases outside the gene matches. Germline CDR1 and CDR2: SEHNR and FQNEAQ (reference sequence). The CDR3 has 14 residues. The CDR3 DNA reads TGTGCCAGCAGCTTTTTTACAGGGGACACTGAAGCTTTCTTT. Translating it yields CASSFFTGDTEAFF.

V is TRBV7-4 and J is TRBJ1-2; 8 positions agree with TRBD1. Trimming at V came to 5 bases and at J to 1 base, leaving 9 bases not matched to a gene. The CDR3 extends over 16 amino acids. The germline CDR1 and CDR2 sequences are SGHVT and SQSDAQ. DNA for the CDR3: TGTGCCAGCAGCCCAACCGGACAGGGACTTAACTATGGCTACACCTTC. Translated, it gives CASSPTGQGLNYGYTF.

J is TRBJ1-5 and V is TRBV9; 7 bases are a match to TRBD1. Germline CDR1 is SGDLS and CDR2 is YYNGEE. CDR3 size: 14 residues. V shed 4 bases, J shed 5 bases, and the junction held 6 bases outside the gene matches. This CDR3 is CASSPGQYHQPQHF. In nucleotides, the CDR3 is TGTGCCAGCAGCCCGGGACAGTACCATCAGCCCCAGCATTTT. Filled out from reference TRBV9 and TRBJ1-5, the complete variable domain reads DSGVTQTPKHLITATGQRVTLRCSPRSGDLSVYWYQQSLDQGLQFLIQYYNGEERAKGNILERFSAQQFPDLHSELNLSSLELGDSALYFCASSPGQYHQPQHFGDGTRLSIL.

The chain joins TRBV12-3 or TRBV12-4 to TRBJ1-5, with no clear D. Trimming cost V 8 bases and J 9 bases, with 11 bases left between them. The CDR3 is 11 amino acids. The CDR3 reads CASGRGRPQHF. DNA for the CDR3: TGTGCCAGCGGCCGGGGTAGGCCCCAGCATTTT.

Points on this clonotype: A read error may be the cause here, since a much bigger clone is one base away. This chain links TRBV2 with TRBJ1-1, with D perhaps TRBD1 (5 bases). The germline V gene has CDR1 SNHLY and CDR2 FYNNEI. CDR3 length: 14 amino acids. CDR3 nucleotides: TGTGCCAGCAGTAAAGCACAGGAGTACACTGAAGCTTTCTTT. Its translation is CASSKAQEYTEAFF.